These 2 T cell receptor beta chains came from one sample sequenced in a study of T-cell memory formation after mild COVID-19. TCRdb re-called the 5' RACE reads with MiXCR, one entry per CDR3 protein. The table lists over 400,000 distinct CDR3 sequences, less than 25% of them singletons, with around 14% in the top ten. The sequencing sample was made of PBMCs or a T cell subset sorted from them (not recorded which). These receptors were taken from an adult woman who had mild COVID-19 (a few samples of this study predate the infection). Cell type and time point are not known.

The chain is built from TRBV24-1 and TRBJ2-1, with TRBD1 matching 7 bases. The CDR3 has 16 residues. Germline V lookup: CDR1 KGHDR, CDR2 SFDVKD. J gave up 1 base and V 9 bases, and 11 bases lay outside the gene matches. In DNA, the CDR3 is TGTGCCACCGATGGAAGGGGGCGATTTTCCTACAATGAGCAGTTCTTC. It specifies CATDGRGRFSYNEQFF.

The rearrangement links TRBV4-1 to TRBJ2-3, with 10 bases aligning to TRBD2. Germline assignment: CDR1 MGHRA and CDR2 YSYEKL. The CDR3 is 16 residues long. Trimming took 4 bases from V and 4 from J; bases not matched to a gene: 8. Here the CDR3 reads CASSPKAGGLADTQYF. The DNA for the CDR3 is TGCGCCAGCAGCCCCAAAGCGGGGGGGCTGGCAGATACGCAGTATTTT.